One sample yielded the 18 T cell receptor beta chains listed below, sequenced in a study of cytomegalovirus exposure and HLA in healthy donors. The PCR was carried out with 60 Vbeta primers and 13 Jbeta primers. The assay was immunoSEQ multiplex PCR, and TCRdb's table has in-frame clones only and misses some. The table lists around 150,000 clones, roughly 85% of them singletons. Input material: PBMCs. These receptors were obtained from a man between 18 and 35 years old in good health and CMV-seropositive.

The V and J genes are TRBV29-1 and TRBJ2-7; the D is unclear. The V end lost 5 bases, the J end lost 5 bases, and 7 bases lay between the germline ends. Germline CDR1 is SQVTM and CDR2 is ANQGSEA. CDR3 length: 10 amino acids. CDR3 region: CSVSNHEQYF. The CDR3 nucleotides read TGCAGCGTTAGCAACCACGAGCAGTACTTC.

This clone was seen only once. The V call is TRBV7-3, the J call TRBJ1-4; 10 bases line up with TRBD1. The V and J ends lost 2 bases and 10 bases, in that order; junction bases with no gene match: 19. CDR1 SGHTA and CDR2 FQGTGA come from the germline V gene. The CDR3 loop spans 19 amino acids. The DNA for the CDR3 is TGTGCCAGCAGCTTACCCCGTCAGGGGGGACAGGGGTTTTCTCGAAAACTGTTTTTT. Translation gives CASSLPRQGGQGFSRKLFF. Supplemented by reference TRBV7-3 and TRBJ1-4, the full variable domain reads GAGVSQTPSNKVTEKGKYVELRCDPISGHTALYWYRQSLGQGPEFLIYFQGTGAADDSGLPNDRFFAVRPEGSVSTLKIQRTERGDSAVYLCASSLPRQGGQGFSRKLFFGSGTQLSVL.

This chain joins TRBV15 and TRBJ1-2; D is possibly TRBD1 (5 bases). The CDR3 contains 13 residues. CDR1 is LNHNV, CDR2 YYDKDF, per germline (reference sequence). V gave up 4 bases and J gave up 7 bases, with 13 bases separating them. CDR3 sequence: CATSIGHGGGYTF. As DNA, the CDR3 is TGTGCCACCAGCATCGGACACGGCGGTGGCTACACCTTC.

V gene TRBV7-8 combines with J gene TRBJ1-6, with D possibly being TRBD1 (6 bases). V was trimmed by 2 bases and J by 7 bases, leaving 18 bases between them. The CDR3 is 17 amino acids. Germline lookup yields CDR1 SGHVS and CDR2 FQNEAQ. The CDR3 protein is CASSLPDTGKVNSPLHF. CDR3 sequence (DNA): TGTGCCAGCAGCTTACCCGATACAGGGAAGGTGAATTCACCCCTCCACTTT.

V is TRBV7-8 and J is TRBJ2-5; TRBD2 is a possible D gene (6 bases). The ends were cut back, 1 base at V and 4 bases at J, with 16 bases in the middle. Looked up from germline, CDR1 is SGHVS and CDR2 is FQNEAQ. This CDR3 region has 16 residues. DNA for the CDR3: TGTGCCAGCAGCTTAGTGGCAGCGGGTTGGGGAGAGACCCAGTACTTC. Its protein product is CASSLVAAGWGETQYF.

This chain connects TRBV10-3 to TRBJ2-7, with 8 bases lining up with TRBD1. The junction had 12 bases not matched to a gene; V was cut back by 2 bases and J by 6 bases. The CDR3 totals 16 residues. From germline, CDR1 is ENHRY and CDR2 SYGVKD. CDR3 sequence: CAISEQGALIGSEQYF. Here the CDR3 DNA reads TGTGCCATCAGTGAGCAGGGGGCGCTTATCGGTTCCGAGCAGTACTTC.

This CDR3 is CASSRTGGYEQYF. CDR3 coding DNA: TGTGCCAGCAGTCGTACAGGGGGATACGAGCAGTACTTC. V is TRBV25-1 and J is TRBJ2-7, with 8 bases that match TRBD1. CDR1 and CDR2 (germline): MGHDK, SYGVNS. V was clipped by 5 bases and J by 4 bases; unmatched bases: 4. The CDR3 length is 13 residues.

V usage is TRBV5-1 and J usage is TRBJ1-4; D gene ambiguous. The CDR3 is 15 residues long. In germline, CDR1 is SGHRS, CDR2 YFSETQ. The V and J ends lost 4 bases and 0 bases respectively, with 10 bases between them. The CDR3 loop is CASSLALATNEKLFF. The CDR3 region has the DNA TGCGCCAGCAGCCTGGCCCTTGCAACTAATGAAAAACTGTTTTTT.

The V and J genes are TRBV6-5 and TRBJ1-1, with TRBD1 matching 7 bases. There are 15 residues in the CDR3. V was pared by 9 bases and J by 0 bases, with 10 bases of the junction left unmatched. Germline V gives CDR1 MNHEY, CDR2 SVGAGI. CDR3 loop: CARPKEGQLNTEAFF. The DNA for the CDR3 is TGTGCCAGGCCTAAGGAGGGACAGCTGAACACTGAAGCTTTCTTT.

The gene calls are TRBV2 and TRBJ2-7; the match to TRBD1 covers 7 bases. The CDR3 consists of 15 residues. V trimming: 6 bases; J trimming: 5 bases; junction bases outside the gene matches: 13. In germline, CDR1 is SNHLY, CDR2 FYNNEI. The CDR3 protein is CASRANRGKGDEQYF. As DNA, the CDR3 is TGTGCCAGCAGGGCCAACAGGGGAAAAGGGGACGAGCAGTACTTC.

This rearrangement joins TRBV4-2 to TRBJ1-1, with D maybe TRBD1 (5 bases). V was shortened by 0 bases and J by 6 bases, with 11 bases between the two germline ends. The CDR3 extends over 14 amino acids. The germline V gene has CDR1 LGHNA and CDR2 YNFKEQ. The CDR3 DNA reads TGTGCCAGCAGCCAAGAACAGGTTACTCCTGAAGCTTTCTTT. This codes for CASSQEQVTPEAFF.

This clone has a handful of counts. The DNA for the CDR3 is TGTGCCAGCAGCTTAGATCTCCTGGGGGCGTTCGGTGAAAAACTGTTTTTT. Translation: CASSLDLLGAFGEKLFF. V usage is TRBV7-2 and J usage is TRBJ1-4, with a tentative D call TRBD1 (6 bases). The CDR3 has 17 residues. CDR1 and CDR2 from the germline V gene are SGHTA and FQGNSA. Between the trimmed V and J ends, which lost 1 base and 7 bases, there was a span of 19 bases.

The genes are TRBV7-2 and TRBJ2-3; D remains unclear. Trimming cost V 4 bases and J 4 bases, with 15 bases left between them. CDR3 size: 15 residues. Germline V lookup: CDR1 SGHTA, CDR2 FQGNSA. CDR3 sequence: CASSSSEVWADTQYF. The CDR3 coding sequence is TGTGCCAGCAGCTCTTCCGAGGTTTGGGCAGATACGCAGTATTTT. Full variable domain (rest looked up from reference TRBV7-2 and TRBJ2-3): GAGVSQSPSNKVTEKGKDVELRCDPISGHTALYWYRQSLGQGLEFLIYFQGNSAPDKSGLPSDRFSAERTGGSVSTLTIQRTQQEDSAVYLCASSSSEVWADTQYFGPGTRLTVL.

The chain employs TRBV2 and TRBJ1-1; D not resolved. The ends were cut back, 5 bases at V and 11 bases at J, with 15 bases in the middle. The CDR3 runs 12 residues. Germline V gene lookup returns CDR1 SNHLY and CDR2 FYNNEI. This CDR3 is CASSRDLARAFF. CDR3 in DNA: TGTGCCAGCAGTCGCGACTTGGCTCGGGCTTTCTTT. Drawing the rest from reference TRBV2 and TRBJ1-1, the complete variable domain is EPEVTQTPSHQVTQMGQEVILRCVPISNHLYFYWYRQILGQKVEFLVSFYNNEISEKSEIFDDQFSVERPDGSNFTLKIRSTKLEDSAMYFCASSRDLARAFFGQGTRLTVV.

A single count supports this clone. One end of the junction is discordant with germline, which a read error may explain. V is TRBV7-9 and J is TRBJ1-5; D gene uncertain. Germline V gene lookup returns CDR1 SEHNR and CDR2 FQNEAQ (reference sequence). The CDR3 contains 12 residues. The CDR3 bases are TGTTCCAGCAGCTCCCTAAGTCAGCCCCAGCATTTT. Protein: CSSSSLSQPQHF. Drawing the rest from reference TRBV7-9 and TRBJ1-5, the complete variable domain is DTGVSQNPRHKITKRGQNVTFRCDPISEHNRLYWYRQTLGQGPEFLTYFQNEAQLEKSRLLSDRFSAERPKGSFSTLEIQRTEQGDSAMYLCSSSSLSQPQHFGDGTRLSIL.

V gene TRBV9 combines with J gene TRBJ2-7, with 9 bases fitting TRBD1. The trim removed 2 bases at V and 5 bases at J, leaving 11 bases unmatched. Germline V gives CDR1 SGDLS, CDR2 YYNGEE. This CDR3 has 16 amino acids. In DNA form, the CDR3 reads TGTGCCAGCAGCGTCCGCCCCGGGACAGGGCCAAACGAGCAGTACTTC. Translated, it gives CASSVRPGTGPNEQYF.

The gene calls are TRBV7-9 and TRBJ1-1, with 7 positions matching TRBD1. CDR1 is SEHNR, CDR2 FQNEAQ, per germline (reference sequence). V lost 5 bases, J lost 5 bases, and 23 bases stayed unmatched. The CDR3 is 19 amino acids. For the CDR3, the DNA is TGTGCCAGCAGCCCTTGGCCGGGGACAGACCAGAAAGCAAGGACTGAAGCTTTCTTT. This encodes CASSPWPGTDQKARTEAFF.

With respect to this clone: Distinct nucleotide sequences in the sample also encode this CDR3. The chain's CDR3 is CASSSGDTQYF. CDR3 DNA sequence: TGTGCCAGCAGTTCGGGAGATACGCAGTATTTT. The chain couples TRBV5-6 to TRBJ2-3; D remains unclear. Germline values: CDR1 SGHDT, CDR2 YYEEEE. This CDR3 is built from 11 residues. The V gene lost 5 bases and the J gene lost 5 bases, with 6 bases spanning the gap.